This T cell receptor beta chain is from a study of Graves' ophthalmopathy and Graves' hyperthyroidism. RNA transcripts provided the template for amplifying TCR beta CDR3 regions. RT-PCR with HTBI primers came first, then second-round multiplex PCR. Each CDR3 protein gets one entry after TCRdb re-called the multiplex PCR reads with MiXCR. The table records around 1,200,000 distinct CDR3 sequences, 35% to 40% of them present only once. This clonotype was observed at least ten times. The target antigen is unknown. After removal of 4 bases from V and 6 bases from J, the junction contained 5 bases not matched to a gene. The CDR3 totals 13 residues. The V gene's germline CDR1 is MNHEY and CDR2 SVGAGI. Study results and limitations: Detection in blood was also observed for most expanded thyroid clonotypes above 0.001 frequency.

Sequenced sample: peripheral blood or thyroid tissue (not recorded which). This TCR was recovered from an adult man with Graves' hyperthyroidism. This chain connects TRBV6-5 to TRBJ1-1; 7 nucleotides align to TRBD1. CDR3 coding DNA: TGTGCCAGCAGTTTTGACAGGGCATCTGAAGCTTTCTTT. Its translation is CASSFDRASEAFF.